The sequence of this T cell receptor beta chain was determined in a study of T-cell memory formation after mild COVID-19. CDR1 is LGHDT and CDR2 is YNNKEL in the germline V gene (reference sequence). With V trimmed by 0 bases and J by 1 base, 4 bases remained unmatched. This CDR3 has 17 residues. TCRdb independently ran MiXCR on the 5' RACE reads; one entry per CDR3 protein. The sample has under 150,000 distinct CDR3 sequences, about 20% seen once. As to this clonotype: The antigen is undetermined.

Whole-study results and caveats: Day 15 to 85 contractors were CD4/CD8 balanced; later expanders leaned CD4+.

This receptor was obtained from a man aged 18 to 29 who had mild COVID-19 (a few samples of this study predate the infection). Cell type and time point are not known. Source material: PBMCs or a T cell subset sorted from them (not recorded which). The chain uses TRBV3-1 and TRBJ2-4; TRBD1 aligns across 9 bases. The CDR3 reads CASSQDPQGAAKNIQYF. The CDR3 DNA reads TGTGCCAGCAGCCAAGACCCACAGGGGGCGGCCAAAAACATTCAGTACTTC.